Included here is one T cell receptor (beta chain) sequence, with context. This clone was counted a few times. The antigen it recognizes is unknown. Base-call qualities are not available, and no considerably larger clone is one nucleotide away. Reading from cysteine to phenylalanine, the CDR3 counts 16 amino acids. This entry keeps only the CDR3 DNA: 48 bases, framed from base 1. Looking up the germline V gene yields CDR1 SGHDT and CDR2 YYEEEE. The V and J ends are trimmed by 0 bases and 1 base, leaving 14 bases between them. These data are taken from a study of blood T cell repertoires in COVID-19 (dated by TCRdb to about 2020). In the study overall: Collaborator samples came from the United States, Italy and Spain and covered acute and convalescent phases of COVID-19. The repertoires were made available in a free public database intended to serve as a resource for research on the immune response to SARS-CoV-2. Subjects who had been exposed to COVID-19, were actively infected with it, or had recovered from it provided the deeply sampled blood TCRbeta repertoires that made up the dataset. HLA class I and class II types, where available, came from metadata supplied by the sample provider rather than from assay-based typing. Samples were obtained from the ongoing ImmuneRACE study (first 160 participants) and from approximately 1,200 subjects provided by 6 global collaborators. A de-identified subject ID, COVID-19 status, age in years and sex were almost always included in the sample metadata. The prospective study material was composed of cDNA or gDNA derived from T cells, B-cell-depleted T cells, or PBMCs.

What the study reported, not specific to this receptor: Clinical and demographic metadata were provided uncurated, with the amount varying by source and participant.

The immunoSEQ Assay, a bias-controlled multiplex PCR, was used to amplify TCRbeta CDR3 regions from genomic DNA. The authors processed their data as follows. The number of nucleated cells in each sample was estimated from the amplification of reference gene primers within the assay. To quantify the absolute abundance of each unique TCRbeta CDR3 rearrangement, sequence reads were collapsed and filtered. For each sample, productive Simpson clonality was calculated as the square root of Simpson's diversity index across productive rearrangements. Drawn from immuneACCESS, this table holds only the in-frame rearrangements with V and J called that TCRdb kept. Clones are partly lost; checked studies trace under half to an unresolved V gene and leave the rest unexplained. V and J calls and clone size are as listed in that table; D and trimming were resolved from the DNA. This sample gives some 160,000 clones in total; around 82% of them show up just once. The biggest ten clones account for 5% of the sample.

Collaborating institutions collected whole blood in K2EDTA tubes following their own protocols. Collaborator samples were shipped for TCRbeta analysis as frozen whole blood, isolated PBMCs, or DNA extracted from either sample type. The receptor was isolated from a woman between 45 and 60 years old with acute or convalescent COVID-19. The rearranged segments are TRBV5-6 and TRBJ2-7; no D gene can be assigned with confidence. What was sequenced was peripheral blood. The CDR3 protein sequence reads: CASSLVGVHRSYEQYF. Read as DNA, the sequence is TGTGCCAGCAGCTTGGTAGGAGTTCACCGATCCTACGAGCAGTACTTC.